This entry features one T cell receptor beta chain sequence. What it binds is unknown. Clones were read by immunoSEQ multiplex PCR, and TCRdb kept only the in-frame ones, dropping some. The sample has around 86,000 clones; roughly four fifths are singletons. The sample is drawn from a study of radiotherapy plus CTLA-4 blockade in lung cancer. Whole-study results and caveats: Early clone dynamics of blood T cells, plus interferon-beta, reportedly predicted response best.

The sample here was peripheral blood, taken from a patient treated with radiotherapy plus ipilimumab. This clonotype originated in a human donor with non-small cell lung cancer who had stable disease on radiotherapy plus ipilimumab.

The CDR3 sequence: CACRDRGLGTEAFF. In nucleotides, the CDR3 is TGTGCCTGCCGGGACAGGGGGCTGGGCACTGAAGCTTTCTTT. The gene calls are TRBV30 and TRBJ1-1; TRBD1 agrees at 12 bases. Germline V gives CDR1 GTSNPN, CDR2 SVGIG (reference sequence). CDR3 length: 14 amino acids. Trimming took 6 bases from V and 4 from J; bases not matched to a gene: 6.